This T cell receptor beta chain was found in a study of blood T cell repertoires in COVID-19. On the study more broadly: Spain, Italy and the United States supplied samples that represented acute and convalescent COVID-19. In each case, the material was cDNA or gDNA derived from T cells, B-cell-depleted T cells, or PBMCs.

Authors' analysis steps: Amplification with reference gene primers provided the estimates of nucleated cell counts. TCRdb keeps only in-frame clones here, not all; method: immunoSEQ multiplex PCR. That table gives V, J and clone size, and the DNA gave D and trimming. Of more than 400,000 clones in the sample, around 90% are singletons; the top ten hold under 0.75%. The ends lost 0 bases at V and 5 bases at J; junction bases unmatched: 1. In germline, CDR1 is SGHTA, CDR2 FQGNSA. The CDR3 totals 14 residues. In assigning cohorts, the study relied on participant-reported clinical history. This sequence was found in a woman aged 18-29 years who had recovered from COVID-19. The V gene is TRBV7-2, the J gene TRBJ2-1, with 7 positions matching TRBD1. Sequenced material: PBMCs or T cells enriched from blood (not recorded which). The CDR3 sequence: CASSLAGTDNEQFF. In DNA, the CDR3 is TGTGCCAGCAGCTTAGCGGGGACAGACAATGAGCAGTTCTTC.